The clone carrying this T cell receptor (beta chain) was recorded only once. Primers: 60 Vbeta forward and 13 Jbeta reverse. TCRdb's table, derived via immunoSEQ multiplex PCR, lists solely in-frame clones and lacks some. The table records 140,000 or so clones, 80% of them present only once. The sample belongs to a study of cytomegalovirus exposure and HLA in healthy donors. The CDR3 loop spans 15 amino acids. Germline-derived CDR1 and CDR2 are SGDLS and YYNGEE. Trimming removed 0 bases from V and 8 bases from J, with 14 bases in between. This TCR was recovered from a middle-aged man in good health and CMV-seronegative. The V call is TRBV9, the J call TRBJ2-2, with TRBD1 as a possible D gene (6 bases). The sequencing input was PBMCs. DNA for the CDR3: TGTGCCAGCAGCGTAGAAGGGGGATCGGTGGGGGAGCTGTTTTTT. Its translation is CASSVEGGSVGELFF.